This TCR beta chain was identified during a study of T cell responses to AZD1222 COVID-19 vaccine. General study results and limits: Nearly half of spike-specific TCRs reportedly go after variant regions that carry no mutations. It should be noted that donors were predominantly white British and more often female, and clonal diversity was possibly underestimated. Elevations in Spike-specific TCR breadth and depth followed administration of two AZD1222 doses.

This clone was seen a handful of times. The antigen is not known. The protocol was immunoSEQ multiplex PCR, while the TCRdb copy is restricted to in-frame clones and leaves out a portion. This table has over 70,000 clones, approximately 88% appearing once. After removal of 5 bases from V and 1 base from J, the junction contained 0 bases not matched to a gene. The CDR3 is made up of 13 amino acids. CDR1 and CDR2 (germline): SGHRS, YFSETQ. The chain links TRBV5-1 to TRBJ2-3, with 8 bases identical to TRBD2. The clonotype comes from an adult in good health. The sample here was peripheral blood, taken on day 0 of AZD1222 vaccination. The CDR3 is CASRREGTDTQYF. In DNA form, the CDR3 reads TGCGCCAGCAGGCGGGAGGGCACAGATACGCAGTATTTT.